What follows are 4 T cell receptor beta chains derived from one specimen sequenced in a study of Ad26.COV2.S vaccination and SARS-CoV-2 variants. Noted treatment: 15 to 20 received Ad26.COV2.S at low or high dose, single or two shots; five or six received placebo; per-sample allocation not given. Repertoires come from day 63 after the first vaccine or placebo injection. Sequencing used immunoSEQ multiplex PCR; TCRdb keeps in-frame clones, though not all of them. The table shows around 420,000 clones, with over 75% occurring only once. Source: peripheral blood, taken in a trial of Ad26.COV2.S vaccine versus placebo. The receptors originated from a person between 18 and 65 years old who received the Ad26.COV2.S COVID-19 vaccine or a placebo.

This clone was recorded once. The V gene is TRBV6-6, the J gene TRBJ1-2, with D tentatively TRBD1 (6 bases). CDR1 and CDR2 (germline): MNHNY, SVGAGI (reference sequence). With 2 bases removed from V and 1 base from J, the gap between germline ends came to 14 bases. The CDR3 runs to 16 residues. The CDR3 DNA is TGTGCCAGCAGTTACCTCCGGGACACCCTTAACTATGGCTACACCTTC. Translated: CASSYLRDTLNYGYTF.

The chain couples TRBV19 to TRBJ2-3; D possibly corresponds to TRBD1 (6 bases). This CDR3 comprises 16 residues. V gave up 5 bases and J gave up 3 bases, with 18 bases separating them. CDR1 is LNHDA, CDR2 SQIVND, per germline (reference sequence). The CDR3 DNA is TGTGCCAGTAGTCCCCGGGCAGGGGTGGGTACAGATACGCAGTATTTT. It encodes CASSPRAGVGTDTQYF. Filled out from reference TRBV19 and TRBJ2-3, the complete variable domain reads DGGITQSPKYLFRKEGQNVTLSCEQNLNHDAMYWYRQDPGQGLRLIYYSQIVNDFQKGDIAEGYSVSREKKESFPLTVTSAQKNPTAFYLCASSPRAGVGTDTQYFGPGTRLTVL.

The chain couples TRBV6-1 to TRBJ2-7; no clear D gene. Trimming removed 2 bases from V and 0 bases from J, with 11 bases in between. Germline V gene data show CDR1 as MNHNS and CDR2 as SASEGT. CDR3 length equals 15 residues. The CDR3 protein is CASSETRWNSYEQYF. CDR3 bases: TGTGCCAGCAGTGAAACGAGGTGGAACTCCTACGAGCAGTACTTC.

Here the CDR3 reads CASSLSPRDSGANVLTF. CDR3 DNA sequence: TGCGCCAGCAGCCTTTCGCCGAGAGATTCAGGGGCCAACGTCCTGACTTTC. This sequence joins TRBV5-1 and TRBJ2-6; D is undetermined. Trimming stripped 4 bases from V and 4 bases from J, with 18 bases between. Germline-derived CDR1 and CDR2 are SGHRS and YFSETQ. The CDR3 has 17 residues.